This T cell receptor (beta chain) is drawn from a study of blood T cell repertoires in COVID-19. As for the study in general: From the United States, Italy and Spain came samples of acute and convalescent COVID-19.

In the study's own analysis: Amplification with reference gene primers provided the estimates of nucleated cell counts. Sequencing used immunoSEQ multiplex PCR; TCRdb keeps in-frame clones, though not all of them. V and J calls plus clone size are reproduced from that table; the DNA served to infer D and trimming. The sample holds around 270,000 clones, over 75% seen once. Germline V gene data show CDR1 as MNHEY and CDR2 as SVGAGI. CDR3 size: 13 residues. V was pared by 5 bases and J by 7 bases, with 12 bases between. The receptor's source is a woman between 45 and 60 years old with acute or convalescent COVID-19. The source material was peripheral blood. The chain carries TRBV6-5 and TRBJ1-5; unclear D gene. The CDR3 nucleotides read TGTGCCAGCAGTCCGTACCAACAGCAGCCCCAGCATTTT. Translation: CASSPYQQQPQHF.